This T cell receptor (beta chain) was identified in a study of shared clonotypes between healthy human individuals. The protocol was immunoSEQ multiplex PCR, while the TCRdb copy is restricted to in-frame clones and leaves out a portion. Among roughly 2.5 million clones listed, roughly 92% were seen once. CDR3 length equals 15 residues. Germline V lookup: CDR1 SGDLS, CDR2 YYNGEE. The V end was cut by 4 bases, the J end by 4 bases, with 14 bases between. The sequenced sample was naive CD4+ T cells sorted from blood. Subset specified: CD45RA+ positively selected. This TCR came from a man younger than 35 in good health. The chain uses TRBV9 and TRBJ2-2; D uncertain. Written as DNA, the CDR3 is TGTGCCAGCAGCCCAGTTGGGGTTGGCACCGGGGAGCTGTTTTTT. The encoded protein is CASSPVGVGTGELFF.